These 5 T cell receptor beta chains were sequenced from one sample in a study of hypomethylating agent response in myelodysplastic syndrome. Only in-frame clones appear in the TCRdb table, and some are missing; sequencing was by immunoSEQ multiplex PCR. The sample carries about 6,000 clones, 83% recorded once. The starting material was bone marrow, obtained before or after starting hypomethylating agent treatment for myelodysplastic syndrome (not recorded which). The receptors come from a human donor with myelodysplastic syndrome.

The rearrangement joins TRBV30 to TRBJ2-2; no firm D call. Germline loops: CDR1 GTSNPN, CDR2 SVGIG (reference sequence). This CDR3 region has 15 residues. Trimming removed 1 base from V and 0 bases from J, with 9 bases in between. The CDR3 DNA follows: TGTGCCTGGAGTGGCTGGACGACGAACACCGGGGAGCTGTTTTTT. Translated, it gives CAWSGWTTNTGELFF. The whole variable domain, remainder taken from reference TRBV30 and TRBJ2-2, is SQTIHQWPATLVQPVGSPLSLECTVEGTSNPNLYWYRQAAGRGLQLLFYSVGIGQISSEVPQNLSASRPQDRQFILSSKKLLLSDSGFYLCAWSGWTTNTGELFFGEGSRLTVL.

The chain joins TRBV6-6 to TRBJ2-5; 8 bases fit TRBD1. Germline CDR1 reads MNHNY; CDR2 reads SVGAGI (reference sequence). V shed 2 bases and J 2 bases; nucleotides not matched to a gene: 7. The CDR3 consists of 16 residues. CDR3 sequence: CASSYMGQVGQETQYF. The CDR3 DNA reads as TGTGCCAGCAGTTACATGGGACAGGTGGGGCAAGAGACCCAGTACTTC.

The rearrangement links TRBV4-1 to TRBJ2-3, with 10 bases lining up with TRBD2. Looked up from germline, CDR1 is MGHRA and CDR2 is YSYEKL. This CDR3 contains 15 residues. V lost 2 bases to trimming and J lost 6 bases; unmatched junction nucleotides: 5. The CDR3: CASSQSGGAGDTQYF. The CDR3 nucleotides are TGCGCCAGCAGCCAAAGCGGGGGGGCAGGGGATACGCAGTATTTT.

V gene TRBV5-4 combines with J gene TRBJ2-3; TRBD2 matches 8 bases. The germline V gene has CDR1 SGHNT and CDR2 YYREEE (reference sequence). J gave up 1 base and V 1 base, and 2 bases lay outside the gene matches. This CDR3 region has 15 residues. CDR3 region: CASSLRRGGTDTQYF. DNA for the CDR3: TGTGCCAGCAGCTTGAGGCGGGGGGGCACAGATACGCAGTATTTT.

The chain has TRBV5-1 and TRBJ2-2; D may be TRBD1 or TRBD2 (6 bases each). V shed 4 bases and J shed 6 bases, with 16 bases lying between them. Germline V gene sequence: CDR1 SGHRS, CDR2 YFSETQ. The CDR3 has 15 residues. CDR3 sequence (DNA): TGCGCCAGCAGCGAGGGGGGCGTGAGAGCCGGGGAGCTGTTTTTT. Encoded protein: CASSEGGVRAGELFF.